The TCR beta chain under discussion was sequenced for a study of lymphopenia after photon versus proton radiotherapy. CDR3 length: 11 residues. Germline lookup yields CDR1 DFQATT and CDR2 SNEGSKA (reference sequence). The V and J ends lost 6 bases and 2 bases respectively, with 8 bases between them. Only in-frame clones appear in the TCRdb table, and some are missing; sequencing was by immunoSEQ multiplex PCR. The sample consists of about 45,000 clones, approximately 85% of them appearing once. The J gene is TRBJ2-7, the V gene TRBV20-1; D gene ambiguous. This material consisted of peripheral blood, taken from a patient treated with photon-based radiotherapy. The TCR originated in a man between 35 and 55 years old with gastric cancer. For the CDR3, the DNA is TGCAGTGCAGGAGAGGCCTACGAGCAGTACTTC. Protein: CSAGEAYEQYF.